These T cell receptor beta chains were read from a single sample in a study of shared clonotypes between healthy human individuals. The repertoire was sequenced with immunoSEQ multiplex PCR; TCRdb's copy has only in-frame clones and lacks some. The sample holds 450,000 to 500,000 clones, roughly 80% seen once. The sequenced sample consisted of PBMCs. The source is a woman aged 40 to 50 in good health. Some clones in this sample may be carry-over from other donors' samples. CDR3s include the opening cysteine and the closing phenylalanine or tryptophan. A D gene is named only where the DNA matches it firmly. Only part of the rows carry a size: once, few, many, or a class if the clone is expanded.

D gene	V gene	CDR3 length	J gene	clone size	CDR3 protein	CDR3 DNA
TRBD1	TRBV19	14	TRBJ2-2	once	CASRWTGGTGELFF	TGTGCCAGTAGGTGGACAGGTGGCACCGGGGAGCTGTTTTTT
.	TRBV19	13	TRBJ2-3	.	CAISEDRTDTQYF	TGTGCCATCTCTGAGGACAGAACAGATACGCAGTATTTT
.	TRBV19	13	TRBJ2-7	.	CASSIVPDYEQYF	TGTGCCAGTAGTATAGTCCCGGACTACGAGCAGTACTTC
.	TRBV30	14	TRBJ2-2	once	CAWSQDGNTGELFF	TGTGCCTGGAGCCAGGATGGGAACACCGGGGAGCTGTTTTTT
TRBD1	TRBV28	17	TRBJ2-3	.	CASSRRPGQGGGDTQYF	TGTGCCAGCAGCCGAAGACCGGGACAGGGAGGAGGAGATACGCAGTATTTT
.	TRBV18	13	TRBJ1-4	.	CASSPGTDEKLFF	TGTGCCAGCTCACCCGGGACGGATGAAAAACTGTTTTTT
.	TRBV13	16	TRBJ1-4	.	CASSLGLGGREEKLFF	TGTGCCAGCAGCTTAGGCCTCGGCGGCAGGGAAGAAAAACTGTTTTTT
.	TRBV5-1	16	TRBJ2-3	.	CASSLYGGWSTDTQYF	TGCGCCAGCAGCTTGTACGGTGGGTGGAGCACAGATACGCAGTATTTT
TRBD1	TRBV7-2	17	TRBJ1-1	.	CASSLGTGPPMNTEAFF	TGTGCCAGCAGCTTAGGGACAGGGCCCCCCATGAACACTGAAGCTTTCTTT
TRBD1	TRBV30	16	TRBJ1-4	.	CAWSAFYGTGPEKLFF	TGTGCCTGGAGCGCCTTTTACGGGACAGGGCCTGAAAAACTGTTTTTT
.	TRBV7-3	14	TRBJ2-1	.	CASSLQGSSNEQFF	TGTGCCAGCAGCTTACAGGGGTCGTCCAATGAGCAGTTCTTC
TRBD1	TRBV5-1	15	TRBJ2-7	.	CASSLAGTGSVEQYF	TGCGCCAGCAGCTTGGCCGGGACAGGGTCGGTCGAGCAGTACTTC
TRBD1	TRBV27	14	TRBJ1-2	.	CASRSTGQGFGYTF	TGTGCCAGCAGGTCGACAGGGCAAGGTTTTGGCTACACCTTC
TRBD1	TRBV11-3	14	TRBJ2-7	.	CASSPQTGGHEQYF	TGTGCCAGCAGCCCACAGACAGGGGGCCACGAGCAGTACTTC
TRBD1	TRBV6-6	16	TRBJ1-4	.	CASSLQGQFLIKKLFF	TGTGCCAGCAGTTTACAGGGACAGTTCTTAATCAAAAAACTGTTTTTT
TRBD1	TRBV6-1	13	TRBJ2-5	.	CASEDRVEETQYF	TGTGCCAGCGAAGACAGGGTGGAGGAGACCCAGTACTTC
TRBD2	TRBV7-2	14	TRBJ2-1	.	CASSVSGTYNEQFF	TGTGCCAGCAGCGTAAGCGGGACCTACAATGAGCAGTTCTTC
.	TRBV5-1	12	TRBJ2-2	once	CASSLDTGELFF	TGCGCCAGCAGCTTGGACACCGGGGAGCTGTTTTTT
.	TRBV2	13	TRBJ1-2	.	CASRGTTNYGYTF	TGTGCCAGCAGGGGGACAACTAACTATGGCTACACCTTC
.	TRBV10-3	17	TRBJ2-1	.	CAIRARTQGGAYNEQFF	TGTGCCATCCGCGCCCGAACACAGGGAGGGGCCTACAATGAGCAGTTCTTC
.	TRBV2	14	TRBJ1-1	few	CASRGIRLNTEAFF	TGTGCCAGCAGGGGGATTCGGTTGAACACTGAAGCTTTCTTT
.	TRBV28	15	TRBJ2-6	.	CASSSPQAGANVLTF	TGTGCCAGCAGTAGCCCCCAGGCTGGGGCCAACGTCCTGACTTTC
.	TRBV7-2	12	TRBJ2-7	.	CASSSSSYEQYF	TGTGCCAGCAGCTCAAGTAGTTACGAGCAGTACTTC